This entry describes one T cell receptor beta chain. Followed over time, Seattle patients had been enrolled while infection was active. This specimen belongs to a study of blood T cell repertoires in COVID-19. Original processing methods: Amplification of reference gene primers provided the estimated nucleated cell counts. Method: immunoSEQ multiplex PCR; TCRdb's copy keeps in-frame clones and lacks some. That table supplies the V and J calls and clone size; D and trimming were determined from the DNA. The sample lists roughly 300,000 clones; approximately 88% were seen once. Germline CDR1 is SEHNR and CDR2 is FQNEAQ (reference sequence). CDR3 length equals 14 residues. V lost 1 base and J lost 5; bases outside the gene matches: 3.

This sequence originates from a human donor with COVID-19, enrolled during active disease. The donor label of this sample is uncertain. This chain connects TRBV7-9 to TRBJ2-3, with TRBD2 identical over 7 bases. Specimen: peripheral blood. The CDR3 sequence: CASSLGLAGDTQYF. The CDR3 region has the DNA TGTGCCAGCAGCTTAGGACTAGCAGGAGATACGCAGTATTTT.